Below are 27 T cell receptor beta chains sequenced from a single sample in a study of tumor and adjacent non-tumor tissue in lung cancer. The template was RNA from unsorted bulk tissue. TCRbeta libraries were built with three rounds of nested PCR, modified from ARM-PCR. TCRdb analysed the multiplex PCR reads with MiXCR anew, one entry per CDR3 protein. The table records under 250,000 distinct CDR3 sequences, about 71% of them present only once. Sequenced input: lung tumor tissue. The receptors were sampled from a man aged 55 to 70 with non-small cell lung cancer.

Notes on this clonotype: Germline is not matched at one junction end, which may reflect a read error. V gene TRBV6-6 combines with J gene TRBJ2-5, with 9 bases identical to TRBD1. The CDR3 is made up of 14 amino acids. Germline V gene sequence: CDR1 MNHNY, CDR2 SVGAGI (reference sequence). The CDR3 DNA reads TGTGCCAGCAGTATGGGACAGGGTAGCAAGACCCTGTACTTC. Protein: CASSMGQGSKTLYF.

Remarks on this clonotype: At one end the junction does not follow the germline gene, possibly because of a read error. The chain couples TRBV6-1 to TRBJ1-5; D is uncertain. CDR1 and CDR2 from the germline V gene are MNHNS and SASEGT. This CDR3 is 16 amino acids long. The chain's CDR3 is CASRPGGEYSNQPQNF. Written as DNA, the CDR3 is TGTGCCAGCAGACCCGGCGGGGAGTATAGCAATCAGCCCCAGAATTTT.

Notes on this clonotype: The conserved phenylalanine or tryptophan normally closing the CDR3 is absent here, so this likely arose from a read error. The genes are TRBV4-2 and TRBJ2-5; TRBD1 might be the D (6 bases). The CDR3 spans 15 residues. Looked up from germline, CDR1 is LGHNA and CDR2 is YNFKEQ. For the CDR3, the DNA is TGTGCCAGCAGCCAAAAACAGGGCCCATCGGAGACTCAGTACTTA. It encodes CASSQKQGPSETQYL.

As regards this clonotype: This could be a read error, since a much larger clone is one nucleotide away. The chain employs TRBV5-6 and TRBJ1-1; D ambiguous. CDR1 is SGHDT and CDR2 is YYEEEE in the germline V gene. The CDR3 sequence is 14 residues long. The CDR3 loop reads CANSLSQINTEAFF. CDR3 in DNA: TGTGCCAACAGCTTGTCACAGATCAACACTGAAGCTTTCTTT.

On this clonotype itself: At one of its ends the junction is not consistent with the germline gene, which may arise from a read error. The chain combines TRBV29-1 with TRBJ2-3; D gene ambiguous. Germline values: CDR1 SQVTM, CDR2 ANQGSEA. The CDR3 runs 12 residues. CDR3 sequence (DNA): TGCAGTATTGTTTCCCTCCCAGATAGGCAGTATTTT. Translation gives CSIVSLPDRQYF.

Concerning this clonotype itself: One junction end disagrees with the germline gene, perhaps due to a read error. This rearrangement joins TRBV29-1 to TRBJ2-7; no clear D. This CDR3 comprises 12 residues. Germline CDR1 SQVTM, CDR2 ANQGSEA. The CDR3 bases are TGCATCGTTGAAGATGACACCTACGAGCAGTACTTC. It codes for CIVEDDTYEQYF.

This chain joins TRBV20-1 and TRBJ1-2; D ambiguous. The V end lost 7 bases, the J end lost 8 bases, and 20 bases lay between the germline ends. Germline assignment: CDR1 DFQATT and CDR2 SNEGSKA (reference sequence). This CDR3 is built from 13 residues. CDR3 sequence: CSERDGGDRGYTF. The CDR3 nucleotides read TGCAGTGAAAGAGACGGTGGGGATCGGGGCTACACCTTC.

As concerns this clonotype: The germline gene is not matched at one end of the junction; a read error may be the cause. The V call is TRBV6-5, the J call TRBJ1-5; D uncertain. Germline CDR1 and CDR2: MNHEY and SVGAGI. This CDR3 contains 15 residues. CDR3 protein: CTSSLKPGTNQPQHF. In DNA, the CDR3 is TGTACCAGCAGTTTGAAGCCGGGAACCAATCAGCCCCAGCATTTT.

With regard to this clonotype: A read error may account for a junction end that differs from germline. This sequence joins TRBV12-3 or TRBV12-4 and TRBJ1-5, with D unclear. This CDR3 is built from 14 residues. CDR3 amino acids: CDSSPSWGGQPQHF. DNA of the CDR3: TGTGACAGCAGTCCCTCCTGGGGAGGTCAGCCCCAGCATTTT.

Turning to this clonotype: A much larger clone differs by one base, so this may be a read error. No conserved phenylalanine or tryptophan is present at the end of the CDR3, so a read error is the likely explanation. The rearrangement joins TRBV29-1 to TRBJ2-2; D remains unclear. The CDR3 is made up of 12 amino acids. Germline V lookup: CDR1 SQVTM, CDR2 ANQGSEA. The V end was cut by 6 bases, the J end by 0 bases, with 5 bases between. CDR3 loop: CSVQPNTGELFL. CDR3 nucleotide sequence: TGCAGCGTCCAGCCGAACACCGGGGAGCTGTTTCTT.

This clonotype was observed a handful of times. This may arise from a read error, as a much more abundant clone is one base away. The rearrangement uses TRBV11-3 and TRBJ2-4; D might be TRBD1 or TRBD2, each matching 5 bases. V shed 7 bases and J shed 7 bases, with 17 bases lying between them. The germline gives CDR1 SGHNT, CDR2 YENEEA. This CDR3 region has 14 residues. CDR3 bases: TGTGCCAGCAACTTCGGGGCGCTGACTAACATTCAGTACTTC. Protein product: CASNFGALTNIQYF.

This clonotype showed up just once. A much larger clone differs by one base, so this may be a read error. V gene TRBV11-2 combines with J gene TRBJ2-1; D uncertain. The CDR3 is 16 amino acids. Trimming stripped 2 bases from V and 0 bases from J, with 11 bases between. Germline V lookup: CDR1 SGHAT, CDR2 FQNNGV. The DNA of the CDR3 is TGTGCCAGCAGCTTACGAGGCGTTAGCTCCTACAATGAGCAGTTCTTC. Protein product: CASSLRGVSSYNEQFF.

This clonotype was observed a handful of times. The genes are TRBV5-6 and TRBJ2-3; 7 bases map to TRBD1. CDR1 SGHDT and CDR2 YYEEEE come from the germline V gene. V lost 0 bases and J lost 2; bases outside the gene matches: 6. CDR3 length: 16 amino acids. The CDR3 DNA follows: TGTGCCAGCAGCTTGGTCGGGACAGTGTACACAGATACGCAGTATTTT. It yields the protein CASSLVGTVYTDTQYF.

Many counts were recorded for this clonotype. V usage is TRBV29-1 and J usage is TRBJ2-3; no firm D call. Trimming stripped 4 bases from V and 0 bases from J, with 2 bases between. Per germline, CDR1 SQVTM and CDR2 ANQGSEA. This CDR3 is 11 amino acids long. The CDR3 here is CSVASTDTQYF. Here the CDR3 DNA reads TGCAGCGTTGCTAGCACAGATACGCAGTATTTT.

In regard to this clonotype: A much larger clone sits a single nucleotide away, making a read error possible. The chain uses TRBV5-1 and TRBJ2-6, with 13 positions matching TRBD2. This CDR3 spans 17 amino acids. Germline lookup yields CDR1 SGHRS and CDR2 YFSETQ. This CDR3 is CASSPGLAGAGDNVLTF. The CDR3 DNA follows: TGCGCCAGCAGCCCAGGACTAGCGGGAGCGGGGGACAACGTCCTGACTTTC.

With respect to this clonotype: A read error may explain this, as a much larger clone is one base away. The J gene is TRBJ2-7, the V gene TRBV29-1; 10 nucleotides align to TRBD1. Germline assignment: CDR1 SQVTM and CDR2 ANQGSEA. The CDR3 is made up of 13 amino acids. DNA for the CDR3: TGCAACATCCCGGGACAGGGGACCTACGAGCAGTACTTC. This sequence encodes CNIPGQGTYEQYF.

V and J are TRBV10-2 and TRBJ2-7; tentative D call: TRBD1 (5 bases). Per germline, CDR1 WSHSY and CDR2 SAAADI. This CDR3 comprises 13 residues. Trimming stripped 8 bases from V and 0 bases from J, with 11 bases between. The CDR3 reads CASGHTNSYEQYF. The CDR3 DNA reads as TGCGCCAGCGGACACACAAACTCCTACGAGCAGTACTTC.

In regard to this clonotype: This may stem from a read error, because a much larger clone lies one nucleotide away. The rearrangement joins TRBV11-2 to TRBJ2-3; 8 positions match TRBD2. The CDR3 is 14 residues long. Germline CDR1 reads SGHAT; CDR2 reads FQNNGV. CDR3 sequence reads: CTSSSLAGADTQYF. The CDR3 bases are TGTACCAGCAGCTCCCTAGCGGGTGCAGATACGCAGTATTTT.

There are a few counts of this clonotype. Written as DNA, the CDR3 is TGTGCCAGCAGCGTACAGGGTACCTATAATTCACCCCTCCACTTT. The encoded protein is CASSVQGTYNSPLHF. The V gene is TRBV5-6, the J gene TRBJ1-6; D may be TRBD1 (6 bases). Deletions cut 4 bases from V and 2 bases from J, with 10 bases between. The CDR3 runs to 15 residues. Germline V CDR1 and CDR2: SGHDT, YYEEEE.

This clonotype occurred many times. This chain links TRBV11-2 with TRBJ2-7, with TRBD1 matching 8 bases. With 6 bases clipped from V and 3 bases from J, the junction kept 16 bases outside the gene matches. Germline CDR1 SGHAT, CDR2 FQNNGV. The CDR3 covers 17 residues. Here the CDR3 reads CASRSEGRTGTIYEQYF. In nucleotides, the CDR3 is TGTGCCAGCAGATCGGAAGGACGGACAGGGACCATCTACGAGCAGTACTTC.

The chain links TRBV28 to TRBJ1-2, with TRBD1 identical over 8 bases. This CDR3 contains 16 residues. The V and J ends lost 9 bases and 5 bases, in that order; junction bases with no gene match: 17. The germline V gene encodes CDR1 MDHEN and CDR2 SYDVKM. CDR3 bases: TGTGCCAGGAGTACGAAACCGACAGGGGAGGGTTATGGCTACACCTTC. Translation: CARSTKPTGEGYGYTF.

A word on this clonotype: A junction boundary mismatches the germline segment, possibly from a read error. The chain has TRBV4-3 and TRBJ2-7; the D gene could be TRBD1 or TRBD2 (6 bases each). The CDR3 contains 14 residues. The germline gives CDR1 LGHNA, CDR2 YSLEER. CDR3 sequence (DNA): TGCGCCGGCAGCCAACGGGATAGGGGGGACGAGCAGTACTTC. It translates to CAGSQRDRGDEQYF.

This chain joins TRBV11-3 and TRBJ2-3; D gene unclear. The CDR3 sequence is 17 residues long. V lost 1 base and J lost 6, with 20 bases in between. Germline CDR1 and CDR2: SGHNT and YENEEA. The DNA of the CDR3 is TGTGCCAGCAGCTTAGTTCATAGGCACTGGCCGTCGGATACGCAGTATTTT. This translates into CASSLVHRHWPSDTQYF. Full variable domain (remainder filled in from reference TRBV11-3 and TRBJ2-3): EAGVVQSPRYKIIEKKQPVAFWCNPISGHNTLYWYLQNLGQGPELLIRYENEEAVDDSQLPKDRFSAERLKGVDSTLKIQPAELGDSAVYLCASSLVHRHWPSDTQYFGPGTRLTVL.

On this clonotype: A junction boundary mismatches the germline segment, possibly from a read error. The V gene is TRBV5-5, the J gene TRBJ1-1; unclear D gene. The CDR3 has 13 residues. Germline V gene lookup returns CDR1 SGHKS and CDR2 YYEKEE (reference sequence). The CDR3 here is CASSRATRTGAFF. CDR3 sequence (DNA): TGTGCCAGCAGCCGGGCTACGAGAACTGGAGCTTTCTTT. Full variable domain (rest looked up from reference TRBV5-5 and TRBJ1-1): DAGVTQSPTHLIKTRGQQVTLRCSPISGHKSVSWYQQVLGQGPQFIFQYYEKEERGRGNFPDRFSARQFPNYSSELNVNALLLGDSALYLCASSRATRTGAFFGQGTRLTVV.

The chain couples TRBV5-4 to TRBJ2-5; unclear D gene. The CDR3 is made up of 15 amino acids. V was pared by 5 bases and J by 2 bases, with 16 bases between. Germline lookup yields CDR1 SGHNT and CDR2 YYREEE (reference sequence). The CDR3 nucleotides are TGTGCCAGCAGTTCTTTTCAGGCTTCTCAAGAGACCCAGTACTTC. Residues: CASSSFQASQETQYF.

V gene TRBV11-1 combines with J gene TRBJ2-1; TRBD2 aligns across 11 bases. The germline CDR1 and CDR2 sequences are SGHAT and FQDESV (reference sequence). The trim removed 2 bases at V and 6 bases at J, leaving 9 bases unmatched. The CDR3 is made up of 17 amino acids. For the CDR3, the DNA is TGTGCCAGCAGCTTATTTCAGCTAGCGGGAGGCAGCAATGAGCAGTTCTTC. As protein: CASSLFQLAGGSNEQFF.

The V call is TRBV12-3 or TRBV12-4, the J call TRBJ2-6; the D is unclear. Deletions cut 7 bases from V and 1 base from J, with 8 bases between. The CDR3 runs 14 residues. CDR3 amino acids: CASTPSSGANVLTF. CDR3 DNA: TGTGCCAGCACTCCCTCATCTGGGGCCAACGTCCTGACTTTC.